The 11 T cell receptor beta chains listed next were all sequenced from one sample in a study of blood T cell repertoires in COVID-19. Only in-frame clones appear in the TCRdb table, and some are missing; sequencing was by immunoSEQ multiplex PCR. The table shows about 180,000 clones, with about 87% occurring only once. Sequencing was performed on peripheral blood. Every receptor here comes from a woman between 25 and 40 years old with acute or convalescent COVID-19.

The chain employs TRBV6-2 or TRBV6-3 and TRBJ1-2; 9 bases line up with TRBD1. Trimming took 2 bases from V and 8 from J; bases not matched to a gene: 6. This CDR3 contains 14 residues. Germline CDR1 MNHEY, CDR2 SVGEGT. The CDR3 reads CASSYPGTGRGYTF. DNA for the CDR3: TGTGCCAGCAGTTACCCCGGGACAGGGAGAGGCTACACCTTC.

The chain links TRBV2 to TRBJ1-6, with 7 bases that match TRBD1. The CDR3 runs to 14 residues. J lost 11 bases, V lost 5 bases, and 9 bases had no gene match. The V gene's germline CDR1 is SNHLY and CDR2 FYNNEI. The CDR3 nucleotides read TGTGCCAGCAGTAGACAGGGTCCAAGGACACCCCTCCACTTT. Its translation is CASSRQGPRTPLHF.

This clone was counted a single time. V usage is TRBV19 and J usage is TRBJ2-6, with D perhaps matching TRBD1 (5 bases). Trimming took 8 bases from V and 2 from J, leaving 7 bases between them. This CDR3 comprises 13 residues. Germline V gene data show CDR1 as LNHDA and CDR2 as SQIVND (reference sequence). CDR3 DNA: TGTGCCAGTCGGACAACTGGGGCCAACGTCCTGACTTTC. Translating it yields CASRTTGANVLTF.

This clone came up once. The chain uses TRBV28 and TRBJ2-7, with 7 bases lining up with TRBD1. CDR1 is MDHEN and CDR2 is SYDVKM in the germline V gene. The CDR3 runs 13 residues. The V segment lost 4 bases and the J segment 3 bases; nucleotides outside the gene matches: 3. The DNA for the CDR3 is TGTGCCAGCAGTTCGGGACAGAGCTACGAGCAGTACTTC. It translates to CASSSGQSYEQYF. The complete variable domain, with remaining parts taken from reference TRBV28 and TRBJ2-7, reads DVKVTQSSRYLVKRTGEKVFLECVQDMDHENMFWYRQDPGLGLRLIYFSYDVKMKEKGDIPEGYSVSREKKERFSLILESASTNQTSMYLCASSSGQSYEQYFGPGTRLTVT.

The chain is built from TRBV30 and TRBJ1-2, with a possible D match to TRBD1 (6 bases). V lost 1 base and J 7 bases, leaving 7 bases between the germline ends. Germline V gives CDR1 GTSNPN, CDR2 SVGIG (reference sequence). The CDR3 is 11 amino acids. For the CDR3, the DNA is TGTGCCTGGAGTGCACAGGGTGGCTACACCTTC. This codes for CAWSAQGGYTF. Drawing the rest from reference TRBV30 and TRBJ1-2, the complete variable domain is SQTIHQWPATLVQPVGSPLSLECTVEGTSNPNLYWYRQAAGRGLQLLFYSVGIGQISSEVPQNLSASRPQDRQFILSSKKLLLSDSGFYLCAWSAQGGYTFGSGTRLTVV.

The chain couples TRBV20-1 to TRBJ2-1; TRBD2 matches at 7 bases. CDR3 size: 11 residues. In germline, CDR1 is DFQATT, CDR2 SNEGSKA (reference sequence). The CDR3 here is CSGRPYNEQFF. CDR3 nucleotides: TGCAGCGGGAGGCCCTACAATGAGCAGTTCTTC.

CDR3 protein: CASSSGGQGLKTQYF. CDR3 DNA: TGTGCCAGCAGCTCAGGGGGACAGGGTCTAAAGACCCAGTACTTC. The chain recombines TRBV7-9 with TRBJ2-5; 9 nucleotides line up with TRBD1. Germline CDR1 is SEHNR and CDR2 is FQNEAQ (reference sequence). The CDR3 length is 15 residues. The ends lost 4 bases at V and 6 bases at J; junction bases unmatched: 9.

The chain has TRBV29-1 and TRBJ1-2; D uncertain. V lost 4 bases to trimming and J lost 4 bases, with 13 bases between them. CDR1 and CDR2 (germline): SQVTM, ANQGSEA. The CDR3 extends over 13 amino acids. In DNA, the CDR3 is TGCAGCGTTGGGCAGGTAGGAGGCTATGGCTACACCTTC. Its protein product is CSVGQVGGYGYTF. The full variable domain, rest sourced from reference TRBV29-1 and TRBJ1-2, is SAVISQKPSRDICQRGTSLTIQCQVDSQVTMMFWYRQQPGQSLTLIATANQGSEATYESGFVIDKFPISRPNLTFSTLTVSNMSPEDSSIYLCSVGQVGGYGYTFGSGTRLTVV.

The chain employs TRBV5-1 and TRBJ1-6; perhaps TRBD1 as D (5 bases). The CDR3 has 13 amino acids. Deletions cut 4 bases from V and 7 bases from J, with 9 bases between. Germline V lookup: CDR1 SGHRS, CDR2 YFSETQ. CDR3 region: CASSQGQNSPLHF. CDR3 nucleotide sequence: TGCGCCAGCAGCCAGGGCCAGAATTCACCCCTCCACTTT.

This rearrangement joins TRBV27 to TRBJ1-6; D possibly corresponds to TRBD1 (5 bases). This CDR3 comprises 15 residues. Germline loops: CDR1 MNHEY, CDR2 SMNVEV (reference sequence). V was cut by 6 bases and J by 7 bases, with 16 bases left in between. Here the CDR3 DNA reads TGTGCCAGCAGCCTCCGGGACTTTGGGAATTCACCCCTCCACTTT. The encoded protein is CASSLRDFGNSPLHF.

The CDR3 nucleotides are TGTGCCAGCAGCTTAGATCGGAATCAGCCCCAGCATTTT. It yields the protein CASSLDRNQPQHF. V and J are TRBV7-2 and TRBJ1-5, with D hard to call. Deletions cut 1 base from V and 4 bases from J, with 5 bases between. Per germline, CDR1 SGHTA and CDR2 FQGNSA. This CDR3 spans 13 amino acids.